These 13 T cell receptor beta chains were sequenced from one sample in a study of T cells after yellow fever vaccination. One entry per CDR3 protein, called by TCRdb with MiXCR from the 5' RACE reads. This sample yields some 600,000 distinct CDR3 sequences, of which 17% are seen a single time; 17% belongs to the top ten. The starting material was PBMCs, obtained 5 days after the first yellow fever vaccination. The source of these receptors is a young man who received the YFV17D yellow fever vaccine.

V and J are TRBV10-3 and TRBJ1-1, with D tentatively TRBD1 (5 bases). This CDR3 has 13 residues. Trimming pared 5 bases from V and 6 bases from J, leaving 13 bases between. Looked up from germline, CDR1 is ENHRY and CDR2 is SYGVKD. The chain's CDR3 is CAISPGLESEAFF. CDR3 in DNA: TGTGCCATCAGTCCGGGACTGGAGTCTGAAGCTTTCTTT.

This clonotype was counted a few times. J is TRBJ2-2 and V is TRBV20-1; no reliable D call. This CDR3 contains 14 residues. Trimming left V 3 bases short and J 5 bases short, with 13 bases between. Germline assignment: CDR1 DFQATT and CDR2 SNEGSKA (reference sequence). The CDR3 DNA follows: TGCAGTGCTAGGTCGCAGGCCCCTACCGGGGAGCTGTTTTTT. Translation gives CSARSQAPTGELFF.

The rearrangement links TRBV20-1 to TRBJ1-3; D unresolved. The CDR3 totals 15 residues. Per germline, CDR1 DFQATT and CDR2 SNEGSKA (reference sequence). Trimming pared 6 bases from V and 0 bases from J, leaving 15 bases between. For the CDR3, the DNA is TGCAGTGCAGCCCCCCAGATCAGCTCTGGAAACACCATATATTTT. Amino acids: CSAAPQISSGNTIYF.

CDR3 protein: CSAPLRQGRGETQYF. In nucleotides, the CDR3 is TGCAGTGCCCCTCTCCGGCAAGGCCGTGGGGAGACCCAGTACTTC. The chain uses TRBV20-1 and TRBJ2-5; D not certain. The CDR3 sequence is 15 residues long. Germline values: CDR1 DFQATT, CDR2 SNEGSKA (reference sequence). V lost 6 bases, J lost 5 bases, and 22 bases lay in between.

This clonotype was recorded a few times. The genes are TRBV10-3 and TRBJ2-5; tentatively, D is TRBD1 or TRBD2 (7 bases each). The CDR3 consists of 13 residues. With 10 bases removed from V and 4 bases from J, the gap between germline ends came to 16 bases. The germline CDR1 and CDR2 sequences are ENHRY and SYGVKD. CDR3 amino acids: CATGGRQGETQYF. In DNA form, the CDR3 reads TGTGCCACCGGGGGGAGACAGGGAGAGACCCAGTACTTC.

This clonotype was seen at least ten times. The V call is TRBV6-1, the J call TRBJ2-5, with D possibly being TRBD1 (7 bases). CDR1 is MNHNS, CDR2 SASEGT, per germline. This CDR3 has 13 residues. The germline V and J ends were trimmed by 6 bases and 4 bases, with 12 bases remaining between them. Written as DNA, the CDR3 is TGTGCCAGCAGCCGGCAGGGGGGAGAGACCCAGTACTTC. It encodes CASSRQGGETQYF.

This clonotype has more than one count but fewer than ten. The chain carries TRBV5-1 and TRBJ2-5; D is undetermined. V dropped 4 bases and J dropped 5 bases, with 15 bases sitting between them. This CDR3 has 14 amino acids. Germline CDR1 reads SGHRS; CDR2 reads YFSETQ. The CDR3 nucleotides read TGCGCCAGCAGCCCTGGTCCCGGCAGGGAGACCCAGTACTTC. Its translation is CASSPGPGRETQYF.

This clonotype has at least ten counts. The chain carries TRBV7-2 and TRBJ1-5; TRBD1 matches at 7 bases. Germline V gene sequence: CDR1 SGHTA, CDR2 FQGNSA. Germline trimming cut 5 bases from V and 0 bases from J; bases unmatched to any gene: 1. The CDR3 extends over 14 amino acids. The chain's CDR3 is CASSRQGSNQPQHF. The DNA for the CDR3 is TGTGCCAGCAGCCGACAGGGTAGCAATCAGCCCCAGCATTTT.

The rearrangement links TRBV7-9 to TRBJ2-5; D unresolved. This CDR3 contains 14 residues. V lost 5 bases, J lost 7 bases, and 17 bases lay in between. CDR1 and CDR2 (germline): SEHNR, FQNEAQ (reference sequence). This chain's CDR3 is CASSSTVGEVTQYF. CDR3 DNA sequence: TGTGCCAGCAGCAGCACGGTTGGGGAAGTGACCCAGTACTTC.

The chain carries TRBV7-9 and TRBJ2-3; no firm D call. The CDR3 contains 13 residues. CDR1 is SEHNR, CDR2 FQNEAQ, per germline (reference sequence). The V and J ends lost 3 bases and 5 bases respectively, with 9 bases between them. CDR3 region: CASSFSLKDTQYF. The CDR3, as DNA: TGTGCCAGCAGCTTTTCCCTCAAAGATACGCAGTATTTT.

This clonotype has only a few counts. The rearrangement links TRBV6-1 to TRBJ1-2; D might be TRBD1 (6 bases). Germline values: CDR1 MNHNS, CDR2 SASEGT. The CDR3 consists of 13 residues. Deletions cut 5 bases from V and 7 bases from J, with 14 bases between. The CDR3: CASSLAGASGYTF. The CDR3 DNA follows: TGTGCCAGCAGTCTGGCGGGGGCGTCTGGCTACACCTTC.

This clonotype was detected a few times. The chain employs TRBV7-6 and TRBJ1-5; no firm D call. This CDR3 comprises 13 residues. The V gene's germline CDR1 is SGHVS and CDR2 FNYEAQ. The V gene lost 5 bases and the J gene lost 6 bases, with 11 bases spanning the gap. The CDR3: CASSVSPAQPQHF. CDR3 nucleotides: TGTGCCAGCAGCGTAAGCCCGGCTCAGCCCCAGCATTTT.

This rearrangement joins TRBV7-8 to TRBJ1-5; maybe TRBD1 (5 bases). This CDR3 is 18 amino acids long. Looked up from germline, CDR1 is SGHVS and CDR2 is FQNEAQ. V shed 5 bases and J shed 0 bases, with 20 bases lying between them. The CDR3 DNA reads TGTGCCAGCAGCCATCGACAGACGGACGGAAATAGCAATCAGCCCCAGCATTTT. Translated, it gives CASSHRQTDGNSNQPQHF.